Each of the 13 T cell receptor beta chains below was sequenced from the same sample in a study of response to subunit inactivated influenza vaccine. TCRdb re-analysed the RT-PCR reads in MiXCR, keeping a single row per CDR3 protein. The table records 650,000 or so distinct CDR3 sequences, 13% to 15% of them present only once. The sequenced sample was PBMCs from blood, obtained around 15 days before vaccination. These receptors were obtained from a middle-aged man who received an inactivated influenza vaccine.

This clonotype was counted between two and nine times. The chain recombines TRBV12-3 or TRBV12-4 with TRBJ2-7; possibly TRBD1 or TRBD2 for D (5 bases each). CDR3 size: 13 residues. The germline V and J ends were trimmed by 7 bases and 0 bases, with 10 bases remaining between them. The CDR3 protein is CASNEGSSYEQYF. Written as DNA, the CDR3 is TGTGCCAGCAATGAGGGGAGCTCCTACGAGCAGTACTTC.

The chain employs TRBV12-3 or TRBV12-4 and TRBJ1-3, with D perhaps matching TRBD1 (6 bases). Trimming removed 5 bases from V and 3 bases from J, with 17 bases in between. CDR3 length: 16 amino acids. CDR3 bases: TGTGCCAGCAGTACTACTTGGACAGTCCTTGGAAACACCATATATTTT. Residues: CASSTTWTVLGNTIYF.

This clonotype has ten or more counts. V usage is TRBV6-6 and J usage is TRBJ1-2, with a tentative D call TRBD1 (6 bases). V was trimmed by 5 bases and J by 8 bases, leaving 9 bases between them. CDR1 MNHNY and CDR2 SVGAGI come from the germline V gene (reference sequence). The CDR3 consists of 11 residues. The CDR3 here is CASSPGVGYTF. CDR3 DNA: TGTGCCAGCAGTCCAGGGGTCGGCTACACCTTC.

The rearrangement uses TRBV5-1 and TRBJ1-1; D gene ambiguous. The length of the CDR3 is 15 residues. Trimming cost V 0 bases and J 1 base, with 10 bases left between them. Per the germline V gene, CDR1 is SGHRS and CDR2 is YFSETQ. CDR3 protein: CASSLVSGTNTEAFF. The CDR3 bases are TGCGCCAGCAGCTTGGTTTCAGGAACGAACACTGAAGCTTTCTTT.

The genes are TRBV3-1 and TRBJ1-1; D might be TRBD1 (6 bases). CDR3 length: 14 residues. Trimming took 4 bases from V and 5 from J, leaving 14 bases between them. Germline assignment: CDR1 LGHDT and CDR2 YNNKEL (reference sequence). In DNA form, the CDR3 reads TGTGCCAGCAGCCTTACGCAAGGGGGAACTGAAGCTTTCTTT. Translated: CASSLTQGGTEAFF.

This clonotype was observed a handful of times. The chain combines TRBV18 with TRBJ1-5, with D unresolved. V was clipped by 5 bases and J by 0 bases, with 8 bases between them. Germline lookup yields CDR1 KGHSH and CDR2 LQKENI. The CDR3 has 14 residues. The CDR3 bases are TGTGCCAGCTCAGAAGATTATAGCAATCAGCCCCAGCATTTT. Residues: CASSEDYSNQPQHF.

The table lists this clonotype with a few counts. V gene TRBV6-5 combines with J gene TRBJ2-5, with D tentatively TRBD2 (5 bases). Trimming pared 4 bases from V and 5 bases from J, leaving 14 bases between. The length of the CDR3 is 14 residues. Germline CDR1 reads MNHEY; CDR2 reads SVGAGI. The CDR3 nucleotides read TGTGCCAGCAGTTTAGCCGGGATGGTTGAGACCCAGTACTTC. This sequence encodes CASSLAGMVETQYF.

This clonotype was picked up a small number of times. V is TRBV6-1 and J is TRBJ1-2; 7 positions match TRBD1. The CDR3 extends over 14 amino acids. CDR1 and CDR2 (germline): MNHNS, SASEGT. The J segment lost 4 bases and the V segment lost 0 bases, leaving 2 bases of the junction unmatched. The CDR3 DNA follows: TGTGCCAGCAGTGAAGCGACAGGGCCCTATGGCTACACCTTC. This encodes CASSEATGPYGYTF.

V usage is TRBV6-5 and J usage is TRBJ2-5, with no clear D. Germline CDR1 and CDR2: MNHEY and SVGAGI. CDR3 length: 14 amino acids. With 6 bases removed from V and 3 bases from J, the gap between germline ends came to 14 bases. The CDR3 spells CASRNSAGKETQYF. CDR3 DNA: TGTGCCAGCAGAAACTCGGCAGGAAAAGAGACCCAGTACTTC.

This clonotype was counted a few times. The chain recombines TRBV4-3 with TRBJ1-2, with unresolved D. This CDR3 is built from 15 residues. Deletions cut 4 bases from V and 4 bases from J, with 16 bases between. Germline V gene data show CDR1 as LGHNA and CDR2 as YSLEER. This CDR3 reads CASSPSFPGTYGYTF. CDR3 in DNA: TGCGCCAGCAGCCCCAGTTTTCCGGGAACCTATGGCTACACCTTC.

Concerning this clonotype itself: One end of the junction fails to match germline, which may point to a read error. V and J are TRBV7-9 and TRBJ2-7, with D perhaps assigned TRBD1 or TRBD2 (5 bases each). Germline loops: CDR1 SEHNR, CDR2 FQNEAQ (reference sequence). The CDR3 sequence is 15 residues long. The CDR3 DNA is TGTGCTAGCAGCTTAGCGTCGGGGCTAGGGAGCGAGCAGTACTTC. Its translation: CASSLASGLGSEQYF. Complete variable domain (other parts from reference TRBV7-9 and TRBJ2-7): DTGVSQNPRHKITKRGQNVTFRCDPISEHNRLYWYRQTLGQGPEFLTYFQNEAQLEKSRLLSDRFSAERPKGSFSTLEIQRTEQGDSAMYLCASSLASGLGSEQYFGPGTRLTVT.

The chain combines TRBV4-3 with TRBJ2-2; 7 nucleotides align to TRBD1. This CDR3 spans 17 amino acids. The V and J ends lost 7 bases and 3 bases, in that order; junction bases with no gene match: 14. CDR1 LGHNA and CDR2 YSLEER come from the germline V gene. For the CDR3, the DNA is TGCGCCAGCACCCCCAGCCGGGACAGCCGATACACCGGGGAGCTGTTTTTT. As protein: CASTPSRDSRYTGELFF.

This clonotype has just a few counts. This rearrangement joins TRBV6-2 or TRBV6-3 to TRBJ2-5; D unresolved. Trimming took off 3 bases at V and 2 bases at J, with 13 bases between the two ends. CDR1 and CDR2 from the germline V gene are MNHEY and SVGEGT. The CDR3 is 15 residues long. The CDR3 DNA reads TGTGCCAGCAGTTATCAGACTCGACTTCAAGAGACCCAGTACTTC. The encoded protein is CASSYQTRLQETQYF.